This T cell receptor beta chain appears in the sequencing data of a study of monozygotic twins with inflammatory bowel disease. Study conclusions and caveats: The study supported no single strong signal or clonotype linked to IBD. Healthy twins shared more clonotypes with others than IBD patients, most markedly active ones.

From its re-call of the 5' RACE reads, TCRdb lists each CDR3 protein once, without DNA. The table for this sample gives about 210,000 distinct CDR3 sequences. CDR3 size: 11 residues. On this clonotype itself: Its antigen remains unknown.

This TCR was sampled from a human donor with ulcerative colitis or Crohn's disease, or a healthy co-twin of an affected twin (not recorded which). The sample was blood. The V call is TRBV12-3 or TRBV12-4, the J call TRBJ2-1; TCRdb reports TRBD2, a call that lacks DNA to check it against. This chain's CDR3 is CASSSTLEQFF.